This is a list of T cell receptor beta chains from one sample in a study of T-cell reconstitution after alpha-beta-depleted transplantation in children. TCRdb re-derived calls from the PCR reads in MiXCR, one entry per CDR3 protein. The table lists around 960,000 distinct CDR3 sequences, 25% to 35% of them singletons. The sample consisted of PBMCs, mostly from graft donor cells, taken 360 days after TCRalphabeta/CD19-depleted stem cell transplant. These receptors originate from a boy under two years old who had a stem cell transplant for SCID, so the T cells may come from the graft donor. CDR3s include the opening cysteine and the closing phenylalanine or tryptophan.

V gene	CDR3 protein
TRBV12-3/TRBV12-4	CASSFGAISSGNTIYF
TRBV27	CASSLSGRFYEQYF
TRBV12-3/TRBV12-4	CASSQKWLEGQPQHF
TRBV7-7	CASSYSGGRGETQYF
TRBV2	CASRGDLVAGQYF
TRBV5-1	CASSWGLATSTDTQYF
TRBV27	CATQLGGGAVADTQYF
TRBV20-1	CSAGLISGGDNEQFF
TRBV5-1	CASSIDRNYGYTF
TRBV11-2	CASSVRGNEVVGNQPQHF
TRBV9	CASSSSLNTGELFF
TRBV11-2	CASSPGGGWNSPLHF
TRBV5-1	CASSPHTTWETFKNIQYF
TRBV7-2	CASSQTPVTNEQFF
TRBV6-2/TRBV6-3	CASSQGLRKGTQYF
TRBV15	CATGTARRVDQPQHF
TRBV20-1	CSASSGGGWDEQFF
TRBV7-2	CATSPTRTAYEQYF
TRBV20-1	CSARSGRFTEAFF
TRBV5-1	CASSLGHNSNQPQHF
TRBV7-2	CASSLEIQRSGNEQFF
TRBV5-1	CASSLVVGYQETQYF
TRBV10-3	CAISGIRDRGRADTQYF
TRBV20-1	CSARALADTQYF
TRBV7-6	CASSSLSGSYEQYF
TRBV4-2	CASSQDRRVSYNEQFF
TRBV12-3/TRBV12-4	CASSRGTGGLYEQYF